One and the same sample provided the 28 T cell receptor beta chains below, sequenced in a study of T cells after posttransplantation cyclophosphamide. The method was immunoSEQ multiplex PCR; TCRdb's version includes in-frame clones alone and lacks a portion of them. The sample records 9,900 or so clones, 95% to 98% being singletons. The naive gate required viable CD3+CD4+ or CD3+CD8+ cells with CCR7+CD45RA+CD45RO-CD95-CD27+CD28+ phenotype. The sample taken for sequencing was naive CD4+ T cells sorted from PBMCs. These receptor sequences come from a woman aged 55-69 years in good health, CMV-negative, and a related stem cell transplant donor.

The chain combines TRBV18 with TRBJ1-2, with 7 bases lining up with TRBD1. CDR3 size: 15 residues. Trimming removed 4 bases from V and 0 bases from J; junction bases left unmatched: 5. Germline assignment: CDR1 KGHSH and CDR2 LQKENI. The CDR3 DNA reads TGTGCCAGCTCACGGGGACAGACTTCTAACTATGGCTACACCTTC. It translates to CASSRGQTSNYGYTF.

Turning to this clone: The same CDR3 is also encoded by other DNA sequences in this sample. CDR3 in DNA: TGCGCCAGCAGCTTGGCACTAGCGGGAGTTGATACGCAGTATTTT. The encoded protein is CASSLALAGVDTQYF. The chain links TRBV5-1 to TRBJ2-3; 11 bases line up with TRBD2. The V gene end was trimmed by 0 bases and the J gene end by 6 bases; junction bases not matched to a gene: 3. The CDR3 has 15 residues. Germline CDR1 SGHRS, CDR2 YFSETQ.

V usage is TRBV29-1 and J usage is TRBJ2-2; TRBD1 is a possible D gene (5 bases). CDR1 and CDR2 from the germline V gene are SQVTM and ANQGSEA. The CDR3 length is 12 residues. V was trimmed by 3 bases and J by 8 bases, leaving 10 bases between them. CDR3 bases: TGCAGCGTTGATAGGGGTGCTGGGGAGCTGTTTTTT. Residues: CSVDRGAGELFF.

In its sample, this clone was seen once. The chain links TRBV5-8 to TRBJ2-6, with D perhaps matching TRBD2 (6 bases). V lost 1 base and J lost 0, with 17 bases in between. CDR3 size: 19 residues. CDR1 SGHTS and CDR2 YDEGEE come from the germline V gene. CDR3 amino acids: CASSLYLGGVISGANVLTF. DNA for the CDR3: TGTGCCAGCAGCTTGTATCTGGGCGGGGTGATCTCTGGGGCCAACGTCCTGACTTTC.

CDR3 nucleotide sequence: TGTGCCAGCAGTTTTGAGGGGGAGCAGTACGTC. Its translation is CASSFEGEQYV. The V gene is TRBV28, the J gene TRBJ2-7; either TRBD1 or TRBD2 may supply D (5 bases each). The V gene's germline CDR1 is MDHEN and CDR2 SYDVKM. The CDR3 runs to 11 residues. Trimming cost V 3 bases and J 7 bases, with 7 bases left between them.

The chain carries TRBV19 and TRBJ1-1; 9 nucleotides align to TRBD1. CDR3 length: 15 amino acids. V lost 4 bases, J lost 0 bases, and 3 bases stayed unmatched. CDR1 and CDR2 (germline): LNHDA, SQIVND (reference sequence). This chain's CDR3 is CASSTQGALNTEAFF. The CDR3 DNA reads TGTGCCAGTAGTACACAGGGGGCCCTGAACACTGAAGCTTTCTTT.

The V and J genes are TRBV4-3 and TRBJ1-2, with D tentatively TRBD1 (5 bases). Trimming left V 1 base short and J 7 bases short, with 22 bases between. CDR1 is LGHNA, CDR2 YSLEER, per germline. The CDR3 spans 17 residues. In DNA, the CDR3 is TGCGCCAGCAGCCAAGGAGGGGCTGGGGGGATGTTTGGTGGCTACACCTTC. Translating gives CASSQGGAGGMFGGYTF.

This chain connects TRBV9 to TRBJ2-5; possibly TRBD2 for D (5 bases). Trimming left V 0 bases short and J 4 bases short, with 19 bases between. This CDR3 spans 17 amino acids. Germline V CDR1 and CDR2: SGDLS, YYNGEE. The CDR3 is CASSVEERGRERETQYF. The CDR3 DNA reads TGTGCCAGCAGCGTAGAAGAACGGGGAAGGGAGAGAGAGACCCAGTACTTC.

This sequence joins TRBV18 and TRBJ2-1; TRBD2 is a possible D gene (5 bases). This CDR3 is built from 12 residues. Between the trimmed V and J ends, which lost 6 bases and 5 bases, there was a span of 8 bases. CDR1 KGHSH and CDR2 LQKENI come from the germline V gene. The CDR3 is CASSRANNEQFF. CDR3 bases: TGTGCCAGCTCGCGGGCCAACAATGAGCAGTTCTTC. The entire variable domain, with the rest obtained from reference TRBV18 and TRBJ2-1, is as follows: NAGVMQNPRHLVRRRGQEARLRCSPMKGHSHVYWYRQLPEEGLKFMVYLQKENIIDESGMPKERFSAEFPKEGPSILRIQQVVRGDSAAYFCASSRANNEQFFGPGTRLTVL.

The rearrangement uses TRBV18 and TRBJ2-1; 9 bases match TRBD1. Trimming at V came to 1 base and at J to 8 bases, leaving 3 bases not matched to a gene. This CDR3 has 14 residues. Germline-derived CDR1 and CDR2 are KGHSH and LQKENI. CDR3 DNA sequence: TGTGCCAGCTCACCACGCGGACAGGGGCATGAGCAGTTCTTC. Protein sequence: CASSPRGQGHEQFF.

V gene TRBV19 combines with J gene TRBJ1-2; a possible D gene is TRBD1 (5 bases). Germline V gives CDR1 LNHDA, CDR2 SQIVND (reference sequence). V gave up 7 bases and J gave up 0 bases, with 12 bases separating them. This CDR3 contains 14 residues. This CDR3 is CASTRTSSNYGYTF. In DNA form, the CDR3 reads TGTGCCAGTACCCGGACAAGCTCTAACTATGGCTACACCTTC.

Details on this clone: In the same sample, other DNA sequences code for this CDR3. CDR3 coding DNA: TGTGCCACCAGCAGAGAGTATAGGGGGGGGGAGACCCAGTACTTC. Residues: CATSREYRGGETQYF. The chain is built from TRBV15 and TRBJ2-5; possible D gene TRBD2, 7 bases. Germline V gives CDR1 LNHNV, CDR2 YYDKDF (reference sequence). Trimming took off 0 bases at V and 5 bases at J, with 13 bases between the two ends. The CDR3 has 15 residues.

The rearrangement joins TRBV4-3 to TRBJ2-3; D is possibly TRBD2 (6 bases). V lost 1 base and J lost 1, with 12 bases in between. The germline V gene has CDR1 LGHNA and CDR2 YSLEER. This CDR3 is built from 16 residues. CDR3 sequence: CASSQGMERGTDTQYF. DNA for the CDR3: TGCGCCAGCAGCCAAGGGATGGAGCGGGGCACAGATACGCAGTATTTT.

V and J are TRBV9 and TRBJ2-3, with 14 bases lining up with TRBD2. Germline CDR1 is SGDLS and CDR2 is YYNGEE. The CDR3 totals 18 residues. V lost 7 bases to trimming and J lost 0 bases; unmatched junction nucleotides: 10. In DNA, the CDR3 is TGTGCCAGCTCCAGGACTAGCGGGGGGTCAACTAGCACAGATACGCAGTATTTT. It specifies CASSRTSGGSTSTDTQYF.

This chain uses TRBV29-1 with TRBJ2-7; D possibly corresponds to TRBD1 (5 bases). The CDR3 consists of 14 residues. V lost 4 bases to trimming and J lost 5 bases, with 18 bases between them. CDR1 SQVTM and CDR2 ANQGSEA come from the germline V gene. The CDR3 DNA reads TGCAGCGTTGGGGATGGGGCTGATCACCACGAGCAGTACTTC. Amino acid sequence: CSVGDGADHHEQYF.

The chain links TRBV7-6 to TRBJ2-1; 12 bases are a match to TRBD2. CDR1 and CDR2 from the germline V gene are SGHVS and FNYEAQ. The CDR3 loop spans 16 amino acids. Trimming took 0 bases from V and 9 from J; bases not matched to a gene: 6. CDR3: CASSLAPASGGAEQFF. In DNA, the CDR3 is TGTGCCAGCAGCTTAGCGCCGGCTAGCGGGGGGGCTGAGCAGTTCTTC. The whole variable domain, remainder taken from reference TRBV7-6 and TRBJ2-1, is GAGVSQSPRYKVTKRGQDVALRCDPISGHVSLYWYRQALGQGPEFLTYFNYEAQQDKSGLPNDRFSAERPEGSISTLTIQRTEQRDSAMYRCASSLAPASGGAEQFFGPGTRLTVL.

The rearrangement joins TRBV7-2 to TRBJ2-6; 10 bases align to TRBD1. The germline gives CDR1 SGHTA, CDR2 FQGNSA. The J segment lost 1 base and the V segment lost 2 bases, leaving 5 bases of the junction unmatched. CDR3 length: 18 residues. CDR3 sequence: CASSLNRGQGSGANVLTF. The CDR3 DNA follows: TGTGCCAGCAGCTTAAATAGGGGACAGGGGTCTGGGGCCAACGTCCTGACTTTC.

The chain carries TRBV10-3 and TRBJ2-1; 12 positions agree with TRBD1. The germline V gene encodes CDR1 ENHRY and CDR2 SYGVKD. The V gene end was trimmed by 11 bases and the J gene end by 5 bases; junction bases not matched to a gene: 10. The CDR3 has 15 residues. Here the CDR3 DNA reads TGTGCCGCATCCCGGGACAGGGGGCATGACAATGAGCAGTTCTTC. Encoded protein: CAASRDRGHDNEQFF.

This clone was seen a single time. CDR3 nucleotide sequence: TGTGCCATCAGTTTCGACAGGGGAAACACTGAAGCTTTCTTT. Its protein product is CAISFDRGNTEAFF. The J gene is TRBJ1-1, the V gene TRBV10-3; the match to TRBD1 covers 8 bases. V lost 5 bases and J lost 2; bases outside the gene matches: 4. CDR3 size: 14 residues. CDR1 ENHRY and CDR2 SYGVKD come from the germline V gene.

The chain recombines TRBV5-1 with TRBJ2-3; D perhaps matches TRBD1 (5 bases). From germline, CDR1 is SGHRS and CDR2 YFSETQ. V was clipped by 6 bases and J by 7 bases, with 18 bases between them. The CDR3 is made up of 14 amino acids. CDR3 nucleotide sequence: TGCGCCAGCACGCACCCCGGACAACCAAATACGCAGTATTTT. Protein: CASTHPGQPNTQYF.

The rearrangement joins TRBV19 to TRBJ2-2; 7 positions match TRBD1. CDR1 is LNHDA and CDR2 is SQIVND in the germline V gene (reference sequence). The CDR3 is made up of 16 amino acids. The V gene end was trimmed by 6 bases and the J gene end by 3 bases; junction bases not matched to a gene: 10. The CDR3 here is CASRARGQLDTGELFF. CDR3 DNA: TGTGCCAGTAGAGCAAGGGGGCAATTGGACACCGGGGAGCTGTTTTTT. The whole variable domain, remainder taken from reference TRBV19 and TRBJ2-2, is DGGITQSPKYLFRKEGQNVTLSCEQNLNHDAMYWYRQDPGQGLRLIYYSQIVNDFQKGDIAEGYSVSREKKESFPLTVTSAQKNPTAFYLCASRARGQLDTGELFFGEGSRLTVL.

This clone has just a few counts. This rearrangement joins TRBV5-8 to TRBJ1-2; D gene unclear. From germline, CDR1 is SGHTS and CDR2 YDEGEE. The CDR3 is made up of 14 amino acids. The ends were cut back, 6 bases at V and 1 base at J, with 13 bases in the middle. The CDR3 DNA is TGTGCCAGCACGCGGGTTCAGGATAACTATGGCTACACCTTC. Amino acids: CASTRVQDNYGYTF.

This rearrangement joins TRBV29-1 to TRBJ2-3; D unresolved. Trimming removed 8 bases from V and 0 bases from J, with 9 bases in between. This CDR3 spans 12 amino acids. The germline gives CDR1 SQVTM, CDR2 ANQGSEA. For the CDR3, the DNA is TGCAGCTCTTTCCAGAGCACAGATACGCAGTATTTT. Protein: CSSFQSTDTQYF.

J is TRBJ2-7 and V is TRBV6-1; 14 bases are a match to TRBD2. This CDR3 comprises 16 residues. Germline V CDR1 and CDR2: MNHNS, SASEGT. J gave up 2 bases and V 4 bases, and 4 bases lay outside the gene matches. This chain's CDR3 is CASSVGTSGGPYEQYV. CDR3 coding DNA: TGTGCCAGCAGTGTAGGGACTAGCGGGGGCCCCTACGAGCAGTACGTC.

The rearrangement links TRBV4-2 to TRBJ2-4; 11 bases align to TRBD1. V was pared by 2 bases and J by 5 bases, with 2 bases of the junction left unmatched. Per the germline V gene, CDR1 is LGHNA and CDR2 is YNFKEQ. The CDR3 spans 15 residues. CDR3 sequence reads: CASSQPGQGENIQYF. As DNA, the CDR3 is TGTGCCAGCAGCCAACCGGGACAGGGGGAAAACATTCAGTACTTC.

CDR3 in amino acids: CASSSGQGAGKPQHF. In DNA, the CDR3 is TGTGCCAGCAGTTCCGGACAGGGGGCAGGGAAACCCCAGCATTTT. The rearrangement joins TRBV27 to TRBJ1-5; 11 bases match TRBD1. CDR1 and CDR2 (germline): MNHEY, SMNVEV (reference sequence). This CDR3 has 15 residues. The V segment lost 4 bases and the J segment 10 bases; nucleotides outside the gene matches: 9.

The chain joins TRBV9 to TRBJ1-1, with 9 nucleotides matching TRBD1. In germline, CDR1 is SGDLS, CDR2 YYNGEE. The CDR3 is made up of 18 amino acids. Trimming cost V 3 bases and J 4 bases; bases outside gene matches: 16. In DNA, the CDR3 is TGTGCCAGCAGCGCACCCCGGACAGGGGCCACCACAACCACTGAAGCTTTCTTT. Residues: CASSAPRTGATTTTEAFF.

The rearrangement uses TRBV7-2 and TRBJ2-1, with D possibly TRBD2 on 5 matching bases. The CDR3 length is 16 residues. Germline lookup yields CDR1 SGHTA and CDR2 FQGNSA. V was pared by 0 bases and J by 8 bases, with 17 bases between. CDR3 amino acids: CASSLALSSISDEQFF. CDR3 sequence (DNA): TGTGCCAGCAGCTTAGCGCTCTCTAGCATTAGCGATGAGCAGTTCTTC.